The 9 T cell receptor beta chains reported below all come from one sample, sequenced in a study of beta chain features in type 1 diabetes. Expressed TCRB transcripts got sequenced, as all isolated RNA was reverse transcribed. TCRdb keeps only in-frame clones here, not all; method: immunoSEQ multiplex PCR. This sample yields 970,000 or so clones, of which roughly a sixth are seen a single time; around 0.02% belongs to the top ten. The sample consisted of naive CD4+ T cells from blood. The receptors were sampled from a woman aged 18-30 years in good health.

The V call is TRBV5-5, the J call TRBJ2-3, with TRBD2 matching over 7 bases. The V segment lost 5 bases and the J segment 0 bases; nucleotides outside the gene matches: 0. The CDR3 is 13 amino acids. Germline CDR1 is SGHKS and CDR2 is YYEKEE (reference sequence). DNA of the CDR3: TGTGCCAGCAGAGCGGGAAGCACAGATACGCAGTATTTT. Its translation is CASRAGSTDTQYF.

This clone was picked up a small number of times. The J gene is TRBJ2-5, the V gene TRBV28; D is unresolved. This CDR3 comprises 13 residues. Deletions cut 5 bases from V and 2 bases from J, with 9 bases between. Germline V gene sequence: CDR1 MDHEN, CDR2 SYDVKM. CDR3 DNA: TGTGCCAGCAGTCCCTCATGGCAAGAGACCCAGTACTTC. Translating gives CASSPSWQETQYF.

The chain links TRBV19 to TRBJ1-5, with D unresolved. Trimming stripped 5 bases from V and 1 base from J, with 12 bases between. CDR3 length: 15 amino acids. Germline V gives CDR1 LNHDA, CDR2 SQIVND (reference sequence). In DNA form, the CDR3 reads TGTGCCAGTAGTTGGGAAGGGAGGAGCAATCAGCCCCAGCATTTT. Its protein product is CASSWEGRSNQPQHF.

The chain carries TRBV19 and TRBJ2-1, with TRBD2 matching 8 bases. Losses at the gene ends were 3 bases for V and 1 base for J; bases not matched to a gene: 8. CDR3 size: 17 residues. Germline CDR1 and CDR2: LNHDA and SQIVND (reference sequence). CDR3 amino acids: CASSMGLGLGSYNEQFF. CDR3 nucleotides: TGTGCCAGTAGTATGGGACTAGGCCTTGGTTCCTACAATGAGCAGTTCTTC.

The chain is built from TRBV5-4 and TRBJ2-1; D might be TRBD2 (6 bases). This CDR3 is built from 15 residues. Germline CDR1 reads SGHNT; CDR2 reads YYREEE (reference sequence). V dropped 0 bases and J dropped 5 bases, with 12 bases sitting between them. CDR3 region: CASSLGRALDNEQFF. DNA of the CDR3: TGTGCCAGCAGCTTGGGGAGGGCCCTCGACAATGAGCAGTTCTTC. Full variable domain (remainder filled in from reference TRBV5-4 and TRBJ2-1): ETGVTQSPTHLIKTRGQQVTLRCSSQSGHNTVSWYQQALGQGPQFIFQYYREEENGRGNFPPRFSGLQFPNYSSELNVNALELDDSALYLCASSLGRALDNEQFFGPGTRLTVL.

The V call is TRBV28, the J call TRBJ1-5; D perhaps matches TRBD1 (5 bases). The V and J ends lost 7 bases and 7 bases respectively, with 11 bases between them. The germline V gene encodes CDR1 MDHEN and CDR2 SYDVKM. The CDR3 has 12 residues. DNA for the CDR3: TGTGCCAGCACTCCGGGGGACCAGCCCCAGCATTTT. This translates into CASTPGDQPQHF. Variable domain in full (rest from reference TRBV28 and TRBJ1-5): DVKVTQSSRYLVKRTGEKVFLECVQDMDHENMFWYRQDPGLGLRLIYFSYDVKMKEKGDIPEGYSVSREKKERFSLILESASTNQTSMYLCASTPGDQPQHFGDGTRLSIL.

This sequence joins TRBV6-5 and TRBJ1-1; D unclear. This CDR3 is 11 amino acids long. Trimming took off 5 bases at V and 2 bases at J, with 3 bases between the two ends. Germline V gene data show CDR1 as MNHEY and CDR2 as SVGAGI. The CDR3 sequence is CASSGNTEAFF. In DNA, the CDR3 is TGTGCCAGCAGTGGTAACACTGAAGCTTTCTTT.

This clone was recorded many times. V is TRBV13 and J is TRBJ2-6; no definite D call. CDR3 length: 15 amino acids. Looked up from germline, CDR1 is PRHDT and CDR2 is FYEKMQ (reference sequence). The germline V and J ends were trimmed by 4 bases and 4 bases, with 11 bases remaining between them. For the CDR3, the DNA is TGTGCCAGCAGCTCCCGGTCTCGGGGGGCCAACGTCCTGACTTTC. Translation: CASSSRSRGANVLTF. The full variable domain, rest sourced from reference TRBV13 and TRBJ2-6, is AAGVIQSPRHLIKEKRETATLKCYPIPRHDTVYWYQQGPGQDPQFLISFYEKMQSDKGSIPDRFSAQQFSDYHSELNMSSLELGDSALYFCASSSRSRGANVLTFGAGSRLTVL.

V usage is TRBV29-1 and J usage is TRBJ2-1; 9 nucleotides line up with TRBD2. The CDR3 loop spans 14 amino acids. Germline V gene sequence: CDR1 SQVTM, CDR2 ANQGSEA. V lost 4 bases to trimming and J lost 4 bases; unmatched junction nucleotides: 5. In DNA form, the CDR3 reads TGCAGCGTTGTGGGCGGGAGGGCTTACAATGAGCAGTTCTTC. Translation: CSVVGGRAYNEQFF.